The present T cell receptor (beta chain) was sequenced within a study of T cells in Graves' hyperthyroidism and ophthalmopathy. This clonotype turned up a few times. Its specificity is not known. Diagnoses were established using clinical symptoms, serum thyroxine and TRAb, thyroid ultrasound and orbital computed tomography. Study results and caveats: Blood also showed most of the thyroid clonotypes that were expanded above 0.001.

Template material for amplifying TCR beta CDR3 regions consisted of RNA transcripts. The study used the HTBI primer set for a first-round RT-PCR of the TCR CDR3. TCRdb re-analysed the multiplex PCR reads in MiXCR, keeping a single row per CDR3 protein. The sample has 750,000 to 950,000 distinct CDR3 sequences, roughly 40% seen once; the top ten hold 8% to 9%. This CDR3 is 18 amino acids long. With 5 bases clipped from V and 1 base from J, the junction kept 15 bases outside the gene matches. Germline-derived CDR1 and CDR2 are ENHRY and SYGVKD. This clonotype was sampled from a man younger than 35 with Graves' hyperthyroidism. The sample comprised blood. V is TRBV10-3 and J is TRBJ2-7; 9 bases agree with TRBD2. CDR3 loop: CAISYWAGGDLLSYEQYF. Here the CDR3 DNA reads TGTGCCATCAGTTATTGGGCGGGAGGGGACCTCCTTTCCTACGAGCAGTACTTC.